The sequence of this TCR beta chain was determined in a study of cytomegalovirus exposure and HLA in healthy donors. Study-level findings and limits: Rare sequences made up most TCRs, while some public TCRs were found in many donors. Within the approximately 130 validation repertoires, first-cohort TCR clusters tended to co-occur, according to a later analysis. High specificity and sensitivity for cytomegalovirus status were reported for the classifier.

Separation from the roughly 700-subject first cohort characterized the 120-subject validation cohort, to which the donors belonged. Germline values: CDR1 SQVTM, CDR2 ANQGSEA. The CDR3 runs 14 residues. V was pared by 3 bases and J by 7 bases, with 10 bases of the junction left unmatched. Remarks on this clone: Its antigen is not identified.

Clones were sequenced by immunoSEQ multiplex PCR, and TCRdb holds only the in-frame ones, with some missing. Among 130,000 to 150,000 clones listed, approximately 91% were seen once. This TCR was sampled from a man younger than 35 in good health and CMV-seronegative. Sequencing was done on a sample of PBMCs. The genes are TRBV29-1 and TRBJ2-5; 8 nucleotides agree with TRBD1. As DNA, the CDR3 is TGCAGCGTTGACGAGACAGGGGTCATCGGGACCCAGTACTTC. This codes for CSVDETGVIGTQYF.